The 28 T cell receptor beta chains below were found in one sample sequenced in a study of identical twins. TCRdb reprocessed the 5' RACE reads with MiXCR, giving one entry per CDR3 protein. Here the sample spans around 500,000 distinct CDR3 sequences, 14% being singletons. This sample also appeared in a second study, on yellow fever vaccine responses in identical twins.

The sequenced sample consisted of CD4+ T cells sorted from blood. The receptor source for this set is a woman younger than 35 in good health.

The V gene is TRBV7-6, the J gene TRBJ2-7; possibly TRBD1 for D (5 bases). The CDR3 runs 13 residues. Looked up from germline, CDR1 is SGHVS and CDR2 is FNYEAQ. The V end was cut by 4 bases, the J end by 0 bases, with 7 bases between. The CDR3 spells CASSWTPSYEQYF. In DNA form, the CDR3 reads TGTGCCAGCAGCTGGACACCCTCCTACGAGCAGTACTTC.

This clonotype was counted a few times. The chain has TRBV6-1 and TRBJ2-1; TRBD2 matches at 13 bases. CDR1 is MNHNS, CDR2 SASEGT, per germline. V shed 9 bases and J 10 bases; nucleotides not matched to a gene: 6. This CDR3 comprises 13 residues. The CDR3 bases are TGTGCCAGTGGACTAGCGGGAGTGGGCGAGCAGTTCTTC. As protein: CASGLAGVGEQFF.

In its sample, this clonotype was seen a few times. The chain has TRBV5-1 and TRBJ1-3; D remains ambiguous. From germline, CDR1 is SGHRS and CDR2 YFSETQ. The length of the CDR3 is 15 residues. V was trimmed by 1 base and J by 4 bases, leaving 12 bases between them. The CDR3 DNA reads as TGCGCCAGCAGCTTGATAGCGGGAGGAGGAAACACCATATATTTT. It is translated as CASSLIAGGGNTIYF.

This clonotype was observed a handful of times. The genes are TRBV5-1 and TRBJ2-2; D might be TRBD1 or TRBD2, each matching 6 bases. Trimming removed 0 bases at V and 6 bases at J, with 15 bases between. The CDR3 sequence is 16 residues long. Germline CDR1 and CDR2: SGHRS and YFSETQ. The CDR3 DNA reads as TGCGCCAGCAGCTTGGACGGCAGGGGAGGATCCGGGGAGCTGTTTTTT. Protein sequence: CASSLDGRGGSGELFF.

This clonotype appeared a few times. This chain links TRBV20-1 with TRBJ2-7; 9 bases fit TRBD2. The germline gives CDR1 DFQATT, CDR2 SNEGSKA (reference sequence). The length of the CDR3 is 14 residues. V trimming: 3 bases; J trimming: 5 bases; junction bases outside the gene matches: 8. The CDR3 is CSARGLAGRNEQYF. The CDR3 region has the DNA TGCAGTGCTAGGGGTCTAGCGGGGAGGAACGAGCAGTACTTC.

The sample holds a few counts of this clonotype. This CDR3 is CAKQGQTSEAFF. The CDR3 DNA reads TGTGCCAAACAGGGACAGACAAGTGAAGCTTTCTTT. This chain uses TRBV2 with TRBJ1-1; 7 bases match TRBD1. The V gene's germline CDR1 is SNHLY and CDR2 FYNNEI. The CDR3 consists of 12 residues. V trimming: 10 bases; J trimming: 7 bases; junction bases outside the gene matches: 9.

This clonotype was seen a few times. This rearrangement joins TRBV5-1 to TRBJ2-1; 8 bases align to TRBD2. CDR1 SGHRS and CDR2 YFSETQ come from the germline V gene. This CDR3 has 13 residues. With 3 bases clipped from V and 8 bases from J, the junction kept 4 bases outside the gene matches. CDR3 DNA: TGCGCCAGCAGCTCAGCGGGAGTATATGAGCAGTTCTTC. It specifies CASSSAGVYEQFF.

The rearrangement uses TRBV10-1 and TRBJ2-7; 9 bases fit TRBD2. Trimming at V came to 4 bases and at J to 5 bases, leaving 9 bases not matched to a gene. Germline CDR1 WNHNN, CDR2 SYGVQD (reference sequence). The CDR3 is 15 amino acids. The CDR3, as DNA: TGCGCCAGCAGTGTTAGCGGGAGCGCGATCCACGAGCAGTACTTC. Protein sequence: CASSVSGSAIHEQYF.

A few counts support this clonotype. The chain is built from TRBV9 and TRBJ2-7, with D unresolved. Trimming shortened V by 3 bases and J by 0 bases, and 13 bases separated the two germline ends. In germline, CDR1 is SGDLS, CDR2 YYNGEE. The CDR3 runs 15 residues. CDR3 sequence: CASSEYDWTSYEQYF. The CDR3 DNA sequence: TGTGCCAGCAGCGAATATGACTGGACCTCCTACGAGCAGTACTTC.

This clonotype was detected many times. The gene calls are TRBV7-3 and TRBJ1-2, with unresolved D. CDR1 and CDR2 from the germline V gene are SGHTA and FQGTGA. This CDR3 spans 13 amino acids. V lost 2 bases and J lost 4, with 8 bases in between. CDR3 loop: CASSLEGGYGYTF. In DNA form, the CDR3 reads TGTGCCAGCAGCTTAGAGGGAGGCTATGGCTACACCTTC.

This chain uses TRBV27 with TRBJ1-4; unclear D gene. Trimming pared 5 bases from V and 8 bases from J, leaving 18 bases between. Per germline, CDR1 MNHEY and CDR2 SMNVEV (reference sequence). This CDR3 contains 15 residues. CDR3 DNA: TGTGCCAGCAGTCCCCTGCGGGTGGTGGGGGAAAAACTGTTTTTT. Translation gives CASSPLRVVGEKLFF.

The table lists this clonotype with a few counts. The chain is built from TRBV20-1 and TRBJ2-1; 9 bases agree with TRBD2. From germline, CDR1 is DFQATT and CDR2 SNEGSKA (reference sequence). The junction had 2 bases not matched to a gene; V was cut back by 5 bases and J by 0 bases. CDR3 length equals 14 residues. The CDR3 bases are TGCAGTGCTTCGGGACTAGCCTCCTACAATGAGCAGTTCTTC. It is translated as CSASGLASYNEQFF.

Only a few counts were recorded for this clonotype. The rearrangement joins TRBV5-1 to TRBJ2-4; no reliable D call. The V end lost 0 bases, the J end lost 1 base, and 8 bases lay between the germline ends. CDR3 length: 15 residues. Germline V gene sequence: CDR1 SGHRS, CDR2 YFSETQ. Here the CDR3 reads CASSLDGRAKNIQYF. DNA of the CDR3: TGCGCCAGCAGCTTGGATGGTAGGGCCAAAAACATTCAGTACTTC.

This clonotype has more than one count but fewer than ten. The chain employs TRBV20-1 and TRBJ2-2; unclear D gene. Per the germline V gene, CDR1 is DFQATT and CDR2 is SNEGSKA (reference sequence). The ends were cut back, 0 bases at V and 6 bases at J, with 5 bases in the middle. This CDR3 region has 12 residues. The CDR3 here is CSARDDPGELFF. In nucleotides, the CDR3 is TGCAGTGCTAGAGATGATCCCGGGGAGCTGTTTTTT.

This clonotype was seen a few times. The chain recombines TRBV7-9 with TRBJ2-7; 8 nucleotides line up with TRBD2. In germline, CDR1 is SEHNR, CDR2 FQNEAQ (reference sequence). Trimming cost V 3 bases and J 0 bases; bases outside gene matches: 7. CDR3 size: 16 residues. The DNA for the CDR3 is TGTGCCAGCAGCTTCAAGGAGCGGGGGAGCTCCTACGAGCAGTACTTC. Translating gives CASSFKERGSSYEQYF. The full variable domain, with the rest looked up from reference TRBV7-9 and TRBJ2-7, is DTGVSQNPRHKITKRGQNVTFRCDPISEHNRLYWYRQTLGQGPEFLTYFQNEAQLEKSRLLSDRFSAERPKGSFSTLEIQRTEQGDSAMYLCASSFKERGSSYEQYFGPGTRLTVT.

This clonotype was counted between two and nine times. V and J are TRBV7-8 and TRBJ2-1, with TRBD2 matching 8 bases. CDR3 length equals 16 residues. Unmatched junction bases numbered 10, after V lost 1 base and J lost 8 bases. Germline V gene sequence: CDR1 SGHVS, CDR2 FQNEAQ. The CDR3 DNA reads TGTGCCAGCAGCTTAGTTCGTACTAGCGGTTTGGATGAGCAGTTCTTC. Amino acids: CASSLVRTSGLDEQFF.

The chain has TRBV18 and TRBJ2-5; maybe TRBD1 (7 bases). The germline V gene encodes CDR1 KGHSH and CDR2 LQKENI. The CDR3 loop spans 17 amino acids. Trimming pared 1 base from V and 5 bases from J, leaving 20 bases between. The CDR3 bases are TGTGCCAGCTCACCACTGCCAAGACAGGGAGGAGGGGAGACCCAGTACTTC. It codes for CASSPLPRQGGGETQYF.

This clonotype appeared a few times. The chain is built from TRBV7-6 and TRBJ2-2; tentatively, D is TRBD2 (6 bases). In germline, CDR1 is SGHVS, CDR2 FNYEAQ. The CDR3 consists of 15 residues. V was clipped by 4 bases and J by 2 bases, with 11 bases between them. The CDR3 region has the DNA TGTGCCAGCAGCTCTCCGGGACTTAACACCGGGGAGCTGTTTTTT. It encodes CASSSPGLNTGELFF. The variable domain in full, with the rest retrieved from reference TRBV7-6 and TRBJ2-2, is GAGVSQSPRYKVTKRGQDVALRCDPISGHVSLYWYRQALGQGPEFLTYFNYEAQQDKSGLPNDRFSAERPEGSISTLTIQRTEQRDSAMYRCASSSPGLNTGELFFGEGSRLTVL.

The genes are TRBV27 and TRBJ2-3; the D gene is possibly TRBD2 (6 bases). Germline values: CDR1 MNHEY, CDR2 SMNVEV (reference sequence). Trimming took 2 bases from V and 3 from J, leaving 15 bases between them. This CDR3 comprises 16 residues. In nucleotides, the CDR3 is TGTGCCAGCAGTTTAAGAGGGACTCCTCTTACAGATACGCAGTATTTT. Translated, it gives CASSLRGTPLTDTQYF.

This sequence joins TRBV3-1 and TRBJ2-7; 7 bases align to TRBD2. J was trimmed by 1 base and V by 4 bases; bases with no gene match: 10. The CDR3 runs to 16 residues. CDR1 and CDR2 (germline): LGHDT, YNNKEL (reference sequence). CDR3 in amino acids: CASSPQDRGVSYEQYF. CDR3 sequence (DNA): TGTGCCAGCAGCCCACAGGACCGGGGGGTTTCCTACGAGCAGTACTTC.

V is TRBV12-3 or TRBV12-4 and J is TRBJ1-5; 12 nucleotides agree with TRBD1. V dropped 5 bases and J dropped 4; count of bases not matched to a gene: 6. The CDR3 sequence is 16 residues long. CDR3 nucleotide sequence: TGTGCCAGCAGTCCGGGACAGGGGGCGCTTAATCAGCCCCAGCATTTT. Protein product: CASSPGQGALNQPQHF.

This clonotype came up a few times. V usage is TRBV20-1 and J usage is TRBJ2-5, with TRBD1 matching 9 bases. The germline V gene encodes CDR1 DFQATT and CDR2 SNEGSKA (reference sequence). V shed 5 bases and J 4 bases; nucleotides not matched to a gene: 2. The length of the CDR3 is 12 residues. The CDR3 loop is CSARTGAETQYF. DNA of the CDR3: TGCAGTGCTCGGACAGGGGCAGAGACCCAGTACTTC.

The chain joins TRBV28 to TRBJ1-1; TRBD1 aligns across 8 bases. The CDR3 is 14 residues long. V dropped 8 bases and J dropped 2; count of bases not matched to a gene: 7. Per germline, CDR1 MDHEN and CDR2 SYDVKM. The CDR3 reads CASGQTGVNTEAFF. The CDR3 DNA sequence: TGTGCCAGCGGACAGACAGGGGTTAACACTGAAGCTTTCTTT.

In this sample, this clonotype turned up many times. The V call is TRBV12-3 or TRBV12-4, the J call TRBJ1-6; perhaps TRBD1 as D (5 bases). This CDR3 spans 15 amino acids. V lost 5 bases, J lost 7 bases, and 15 bases lay in between. Here the CDR3 DNA reads TGTGCCAGCAGTCTGGCCCATCGGGGGAATTCACCCCTCCACTTT. Amino acids: CASSLAHRGNSPLHF.

This clonotype showed up just a few times. This rearrangement joins TRBV25-1 to TRBJ2-2, with D unclear. CDR3 size: 14 residues. Germline CDR1 and CDR2: MGHDK and SYGVNS. Trimming removed 1 base from V and 4 bases from J, with 7 bases in between. This CDR3 reads CASSESGFTGELFF. CDR3 DNA sequence: TGTGCCAGCAGTGAATCAGGCTTCACCGGGGAGCTGTTTTTT.

Note on this clonotype: It may be a read error: a sequence one base away is much more abundant. This chain links TRBV5-6 with TRBJ1-1; D not certain. Germline V gene data show CDR1 as SGHDT and CDR2 as YYEEEE. CDR3 length equals 13 residues. The CDR3 bases are TGTGCCAGCAGCTTCATCAAGGGCACTGAAGTTTTCTTT. Amino acid sequence: CASSFIKGTEVFF.

This clonotype has just a few counts. The V call is TRBV20-1, the J call TRBJ2-7; D ambiguous. CDR3 size: 12 residues. Germline CDR1 reads DFQATT; CDR2 reads SNEGSKA (reference sequence). V was trimmed by 0 bases and J by 1 base, leaving 4 bases between them. The DNA of the CDR3 is TGCAGTGCTAGAGAGTATTCCTACGAGCAGTACTTC. Protein sequence: CSAREYSYEQYF.

This clonotype came up a few times. The chain uses TRBV2 and TRBJ1-5; D not certain. Germline CDR1 and CDR2: SNHLY and FYNNEI. Deletions cut 6 bases from V and 4 bases from J, with 10 bases between. This CDR3 spans 13 amino acids. This CDR3 reads CASSRNRNQPQHF. DNA for the CDR3: TGTGCCAGCAGCCGAAACAGAAATCAGCCCCAGCATTTT.